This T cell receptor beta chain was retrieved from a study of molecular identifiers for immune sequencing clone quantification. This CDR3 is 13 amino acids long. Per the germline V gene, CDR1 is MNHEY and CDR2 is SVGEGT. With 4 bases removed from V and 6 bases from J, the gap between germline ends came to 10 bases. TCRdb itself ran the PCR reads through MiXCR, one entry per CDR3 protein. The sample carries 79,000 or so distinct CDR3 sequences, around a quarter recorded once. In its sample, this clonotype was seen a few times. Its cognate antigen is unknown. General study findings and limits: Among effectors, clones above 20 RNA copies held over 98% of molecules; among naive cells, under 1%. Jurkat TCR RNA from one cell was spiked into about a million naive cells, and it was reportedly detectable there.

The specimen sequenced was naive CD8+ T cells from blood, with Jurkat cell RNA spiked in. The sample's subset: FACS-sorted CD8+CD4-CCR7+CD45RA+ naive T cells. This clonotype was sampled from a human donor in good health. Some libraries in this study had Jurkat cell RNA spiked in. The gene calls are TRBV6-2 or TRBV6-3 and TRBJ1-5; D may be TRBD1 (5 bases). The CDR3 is CASSSGGSQPQHF. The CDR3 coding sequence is TGTGCCAGCAGTTCGGGGGGAAGTCAGCCCCAGCATTTT.